The clone carrying this T cell receptor beta chain appeared a few times. The antigen is not known. Per germline, CDR1 GTSNPN and CDR2 SVGIG (reference sequence). With V trimmed by 3 bases and J by 7 bases, 7 bases remained unmatched. The CDR3 is 13 residues long. These data belong to a study of beta chain features in type 1 diabetes. Study results and limitations: A greater similarity of naive, central memory and Treg TCRB repertoires was seen among patients than among healthy donors.

Sequenced material consisted of expressed TCRB transcripts (all of the isolated RNA was reverse transcribed). Produced via immunoSEQ multiplex PCR; TCRdb's table is partial and in-frame only. The sample carries about 210,000 clones, approximately 11% recorded once. The TCR comes from a man in his late teens or twenties in good health. Sequences were obtained from central memory CD4+ T cells from blood. The rearrangement uses TRBV30 and TRBJ2-7, with 9 positions matching TRBD1. The CDR3: CAWRGQGGLEQYF. The CDR3 DNA sequence: TGTGCCTGGAGGGGACAGGGTGGGTTAGAGCAGTACTTC.